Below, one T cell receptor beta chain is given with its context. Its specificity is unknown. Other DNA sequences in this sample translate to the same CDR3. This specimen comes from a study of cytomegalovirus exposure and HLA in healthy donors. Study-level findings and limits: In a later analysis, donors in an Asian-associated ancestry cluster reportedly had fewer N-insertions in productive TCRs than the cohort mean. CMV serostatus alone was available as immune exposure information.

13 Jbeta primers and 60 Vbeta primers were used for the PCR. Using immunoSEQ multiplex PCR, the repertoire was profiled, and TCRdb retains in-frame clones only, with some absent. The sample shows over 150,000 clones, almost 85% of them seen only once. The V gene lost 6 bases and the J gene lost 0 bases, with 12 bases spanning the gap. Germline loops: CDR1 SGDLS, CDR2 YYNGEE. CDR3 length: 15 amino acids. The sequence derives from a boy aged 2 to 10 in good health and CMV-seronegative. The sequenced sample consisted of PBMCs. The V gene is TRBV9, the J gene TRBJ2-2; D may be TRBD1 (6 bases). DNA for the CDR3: TGTGCCAGCACCCTTGCAGGGGCGAACACCGGGGAGCTGTTTTTT. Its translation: CASTLAGANTGELFF.